The 25 T cell receptor beta chains reported below all come from one sample, sequenced in a study of shared clonotypes between healthy human individuals (dated by TCRdb to the early 2020s). Libraries were constructed by the immunoSEQ multiplex PCR assay. As stored in TCRdb, this immuneACCESS dataset retains in-frame rearrangements with V and J assigned. A fraction of the clones does not appear; measured against another copy, unresolved V genes explain less than half of the discrepancy, and the remainder lacks a known reason. The sample table holds some 2,400,000 clones, of which 95% were seen once. The ten largest clones add up to 0.1% to 0.15% of the sample. Sequencing was performed on naive CD4+ T cells sorted from blood. The cell subset or site label of this sample denotes: CD45RA+ positively selected. The receptors were sampled from a man aged 18-30 years in good health.

The V gene is TRBV18, the J gene TRBJ2-1; D not certain. The CDR3 is 15 amino acids. From germline, CDR1 is KGHSH and CDR2 LQKENI. V dropped 2 bases and J dropped 6 bases, with 14 bases sitting between them. The CDR3 reads CASSPARISLNEQFF. The CDR3 DNA is TGTGCCAGCTCACCAGCTCGAATTTCCCTCAATGAGCAGTTCTTC.

Comments on this clone: Other nucleotide sequences from this sample produce the same CDR3. The chain employs TRBV9 and TRBJ2-3, with 8 bases lining up with TRBD1. Germline V CDR1 and CDR2: SGDLS, YYNGEE. With V trimmed by 0 bases and J by 5 bases, 5 bases remained unmatched. The CDR3 loop spans 15 amino acids. The CDR3 loop reads CASSVGSGGRDTQYF. The CDR3 bases are TGTGCCAGCAGCGTAGGGTCAGGGGGCAGAGATACGCAGTATTTT.

The V call is TRBV6-6, the J call TRBJ2-7; TRBD1 matches 8 bases. Germline trimming cut 2 bases from V and 3 bases from J; bases unmatched to any gene: 3. From germline, CDR1 is MNHNY and CDR2 SVGAGI (reference sequence). The CDR3 spans 14 residues. DNA for the CDR3: TGTGCCAGCAGTTACGGACAGGGTATCTACGAGCAGTACTTC. Its protein product is CASSYGQGIYEQYF.

As regards this clone: Other DNA sequences in the same sample also yield this CDR3. The gene calls are TRBV5-1 and TRBJ2-1; D tentatively reads TRBD1 or TRBD2 (5 bases each). The ends were cut back, 4 bases at V and 0 bases at J, with 11 bases in the middle. The length of the CDR3 is 15 residues. Germline V lookup: CDR1 SGHRS, CDR2 YFSETQ. CDR3 in amino acids: CASSTSGTSYNEQFF. In DNA, the CDR3 is TGCGCCAGCAGCACCTCCGGGACCTCCTACAATGAGCAGTTCTTC.

A single count supports this clone. The genes are TRBV27 and TRBJ2-7, with 13 bases lining up with TRBD2. The V gene's germline CDR1 is MNHEY and CDR2 SMNVEV (reference sequence). CDR3 length equals 17 residues. Trimming at V came to 4 bases and at J to 0 bases, leaving 6 bases not matched to a gene. Here the CDR3 DNA reads TGTGCCAGCAGTTGGCGGACTAGCGGGGGTAACTCCTACGAGCAGTACTTC. This gives the protein CASSWRTSGGNSYEQYF.

The CDR3 DNA follows: TGTGCCAGCAGTGAAGAGGACAGATTCACCGGGGAGCTGTTTTTT. This sequence encodes CASSEEDRFTGELFF. The J gene is TRBJ2-2, the V gene TRBV2; the D gene is possibly TRBD1 (6 bases). The germline gives CDR1 SNHLY, CDR2 FYNNEI. The CDR3 has 15 amino acids. The V and J ends lost 1 base and 4 bases respectively, with 10 bases between them.

The rearrangement uses TRBV11-2 and TRBJ2-7, with TRBD2 as a possible D gene (6 bases). Per germline, CDR1 SGHAT and CDR2 FQNNGV. V was trimmed by 1 base and J by 4 bases, leaving 14 bases between them. The CDR3 consists of 15 residues. The CDR3 region has the DNA TGTGCCAGCAGCTTAGCGGATAGCGGACCGTACGAGCAGTACTTC. Translated: CASSLADSGPYEQYF.

The rearrangement links TRBV10-3 to TRBJ2-5; D unclear. The germline V gene has CDR1 ENHRY and CDR2 SYGVKD. V lost 0 bases to trimming and J lost 2 bases, with 13 bases between them. The CDR3 contains 16 residues. The CDR3 loop reads CAISESVSPVQETQYF. The DNA of the CDR3 is TGTGCCATCAGTGAGTCAGTCTCCCCTGTTCAAGAGACCCAGTACTTC.

This clone was seen once. This specimen includes other DNA sequences encoding the same CDR3. The chain has TRBV30 and TRBJ2-1; TRBD1 matches 8 bases. The ends lost 3 bases at V and 10 bases at J; junction bases unmatched: 5. The germline V gene encodes CDR1 GTSNPN and CDR2 SVGIG (reference sequence). The CDR3 spans 12 residues. The CDR3 DNA sequence: TGTGCCTGGAGCCAGGGGGCAGGGGAGCAGTTCTTC. This sequence encodes CAWSQGAGEQFF.

Comment on this clone: The sample contains more than one DNA sequence encoding this CDR3. The genes are TRBV4-1 and TRBJ2-3; 7 nucleotides line up with TRBD1. Germline assignment: CDR1 MGHRA and CDR2 YSYEKL. Trimming took 6 bases from V and 0 from J; bases not matched to a gene: 6. The CDR3 runs to 15 residues. This chain's CDR3 is CASSLDRASTDTQYF. The CDR3 bases are TGCGCCAGCAGTCTCGACAGGGCAAGCACAGATACGCAGTATTTT.

This clone was recorded only once. The chain employs TRBV5-1 and TRBJ1-6, with D perhaps TRBD1 (5 bases). The CDR3 runs to 18 residues. In germline, CDR1 is SGHRS, CDR2 YFSETQ. Trimming left V 0 bases short and J 0 bases short, with 13 bases between. CDR3 protein: CASSLGATASSYNSPLHF. The CDR3 region has the DNA TGCGCCAGCAGCTTGGGGGCGACAGCGAGCTCCTATAATTCACCCCTCCACTTT.

A word on this clone: This sample also contains other DNA sequences that code for the same CDR3. The chain carries TRBV11-2 and TRBJ2-2; D is unresolved. The CDR3 sequence is 12 residues long. With 3 bases removed from V and 4 bases from J, the gap between germline ends came to 3 bases. CDR1 and CDR2 (germline): SGHAT, FQNNGV. The CDR3 here is CASSFGTGELFF. CDR3 nucleotide sequence: TGTGCCAGCAGCTTCGGCACCGGGGAGCTGTTTTTT.

This rearrangement joins TRBV9 to TRBJ2-7, with D perhaps given as TRBD1 or TRBD2 (5 bases each). This CDR3 comprises 12 residues. Germline CDR1 SGDLS, CDR2 YYNGEE. The V gene lost 4 bases and the J gene lost 2 bases, with 7 bases spanning the gap. DNA of the CDR3: TGTGCCAGCAGCCCGGGGCCCTACGAGCAGTACTTC. It encodes CASSPGPYEQYF.

The gene calls are TRBV27 and TRBJ1-5, with D uncertain. The CDR3 runs to 15 residues. Trimming stripped 1 base from V and 3 bases from J, with 10 bases between. The germline V gene has CDR1 MNHEY and CDR2 SMNVEV (reference sequence). CDR3 protein: CASSLLAFPNQPQHF. The CDR3 DNA follows: TGTGCCAGCAGTTTATTGGCGTTCCCCAATCAGCCCCAGCATTTT.

V usage is TRBV2 and J usage is TRBJ1-6, with TRBD1 identical over 11 bases. V gave up 5 bases and J gave up 14 bases; unmatched junction bases: 8. CDR1 is SNHLY, CDR2 FYNNEI, per germline. The CDR3 is made up of 14 amino acids. CDR3 loop: CASSKGQGVGTLHF. The CDR3 DNA follows: TGTGCCAGCAGTAAGGGACAGGGGGTTGGGACCCTCCACTTT.

The genes are TRBV29-1 and TRBJ2-1; 7 bases are shared with TRBD2. The CDR3 covers 11 residues. CDR1 and CDR2 (germline): SQVTM, ANQGSEA. Losses at the gene ends were 7 bases for V and 6 bases for J; bases not matched to a gene: 3. The DNA of the CDR3 is TGCAGCGGGGGGGAGGGCAATGAGCAGTTCTTC. Residues: CSGGEGNEQFF.

The CDR3 here is CASSRSTEYYTGELFF. The CDR3 DNA follows: TGTGCCAGCAGCCGCTCGACGGAGTATTACACCGGGGAGCTGTTTTTT. V and J are TRBV5-5 and TRBJ2-2, with D unclear. The CDR3 length is 16 residues. CDR1 is SGHKS and CDR2 is YYEKEE in the germline V gene (reference sequence). Trimming removed 4 bases from V and 3 bases from J, with 16 bases in between.

The genes are TRBV5-4 and TRBJ2-7; 11 bases agree with TRBD1. V lost 3 bases to trimming and J lost 4 bases; unmatched junction nucleotides: 6. Germline CDR1 is SGHNT and CDR2 is YYREEE (reference sequence). The CDR3 runs 15 residues. CDR3 sequence reads: CASSSWTGGEYEQYF. The CDR3 coding sequence is TGTGCCAGCAGCTCGTGGACAGGGGGCGAGTACGAGCAGTACTTC.

The genes are TRBV2 and TRBJ1-5; TRBD1 might be the D (6 bases). Between the trimmed V and J ends, which lost 0 bases and 0 bases, there was a span of 15 bases. Germline V CDR1 and CDR2: SNHLY, FYNNEI. The CDR3 has 18 amino acids. DNA of the CDR3: TGTGCCAGCAGTGAAGCAGAGGGGGGGACAAATAGCAATCAGCCCCAGCATTTT. Translation gives CASSEAEGGTNSNQPQHF.

The chain has TRBV30 and TRBJ2-5, with 11 bases fitting TRBD1. This CDR3 has 15 amino acids. Germline lookup yields CDR1 GTSNPN and CDR2 SVGIG (reference sequence). Trimming at V came to 3 bases and at J to 5 bases, leaving 8 bases not matched to a gene. The CDR3 loop reads CAWSYGQGASETQYF. In DNA, the CDR3 is TGTGCCTGGAGCTACGGACAGGGGGCTTCTGAGACCCAGTACTTC.

The chain is built from TRBV19 and TRBJ1-4, with 8 bases lining up with TRBD1. Germline CDR1 is LNHDA and CDR2 is SQIVND (reference sequence). Unmatched junction bases numbered 2, after V lost 7 bases and J lost 7 bases. The CDR3 totals 12 residues. This CDR3 is CASKDRVEKLFF. CDR3 nucleotides: TGTGCCAGTAAGGACAGGGTTGAAAAACTGTTTTTT.

This chain joins TRBV18 and TRBJ1-5; TRBD1 might be the D (5 bases). V was trimmed by 5 bases and J by 7 bases, leaving 12 bases between them. Looked up from germline, CDR1 is KGHSH and CDR2 is LQKENI. The CDR3 consists of 13 residues. The CDR3 sequence: CASSVGESQPQHF. DNA of the CDR3: TGTGCCAGCTCAGTAGGGGAGAGCCAGCCCCAGCATTTT.

The chain recombines TRBV19 with TRBJ2-2; weak D call: TRBD2 (6 bases). This CDR3 comprises 17 residues. Germline CDR1 is LNHDA and CDR2 is SQIVND (reference sequence). V lost 3 bases to trimming and J lost 1 base, with 15 bases between them. The CDR3 reads CASSMRAARGNTGELFF. The DNA of the CDR3 is TGTGCCAGTAGTATGCGGGCAGCGCGGGGGAACACCGGGGAGCTGTTTTTT.

The V gene is TRBV6-1, the J gene TRBJ1-5; 9 bases are a match to TRBD1. The CDR3 contains 16 residues. V lost 4 bases and J lost 2; bases outside the gene matches: 6. CDR1 is MNHNS, CDR2 SASEGT, per germline. DNA for the CDR3: TGTGCCAGCAGTGCCGGGACAGGGCGAGGCAATCAGCCCCAGCATTTT. Its protein product is CASSAGTGRGNQPQHF.

The genes are TRBV6-1 and TRBJ1-4, with TRBD1 matching 8 bases. The germline CDR1 and CDR2 sequences are MNHNS and SASEGT. CDR3 length equals 14 residues. V was pared by 7 bases and J by 7 bases, with 8 bases of the junction left unmatched. The CDR3 protein is CASKKGQGAEKLFF. The CDR3 DNA sequence: TGTGCCAGCAAAAAAGGACAGGGCGCTGAAAAACTGTTTTTT.